This TCR beta chain was sequenced in a study of beta chain features in type 1 diabetes (dated by TCRdb to about 2018). General notes on the study: Mean age, gender distribution, total cell number and subset yield did not differ between patients and healthy donors. A total of about 100 million sorted cells were examined across all samples, and RNA yield correlated strongly with the number of cells per subset. In the study, TCRB repertoires of sorted circulating CD4+ T cell subsets from recently diagnosed type 1 diabetes patients were compared with those of matched healthy donors. Naive and central memory subsets were obtained from all 30 or so donors, but regulatory and stem cell-like memory subsets were isolated from only 8 patients and roughly 8 healthy donors. The paper as a whole reports these results and caveats: Only small numbers of individuals were included in the HLA sub-analyses, which left unresolved whether HLA type had any influence on TCRB rearrangement. Naive, central memory and regulatory TCRB repertoires appeared more similar among patients than among healthy donors. PCR may preferentially amplify shorter templates, but because patient and control samples were amplified and corrected together, any resulting skew would affect both groups equally. Fewer insertions and more nucleotide deletions at VDJ recombination sites were observed in patients with type 1 diabetes, implying thymic rearrangement abnormalities. In all four CD4+ subsets, TCRB CDR3 length was moderately but significantly shorter in type 1 diabetes patients. Sequencing cDNA rather than genomic DNA could over-represent highly expressing activated cells, although activation and CD3 levels did not differ between groups.

From each donor, a single peripheral blood sample of 90 to 150 mL on average was drawn into heparinised tubes. Using a panel that included CD45RO, CCR7, CD25, CD127, CD95 and CD27, naive, central memory, regulatory and stem cell-like memory CD4+ T cells were sorted on a BD FACSAria II. A purity above 98% was achieved for all sorted populations. Right away, PBMCs were isolated by Lymphoprep density gradient centrifugation and were stained directly, with no culture step. So that batch effects would be minimized, each experiment stained and sorted samples in pairs, pairing one healthy donor with one patient. The entire isolated RNA was reverse transcribed using the High Capacity cDNA Reverse Transcription Kit, and thus expressed TCRB transcripts were sequenced. Naive, central memory and regulatory T cell samples underwent deep immunoSEQ sequencing, averaging about 3.5 million total reads per sample. After sorted cells were lysed in RLT buffer, RNA was extracted with DNase-treated RNeasy Micro or Mini kits, with the choice depending on cell number. To prevent cross-contamination, every cell subset was processed on its own, while patient and healthy donor samples were processed together. TCRB sequences were amplified from cDNA with the immunoSEQ multiplex PCR, producing 87-bp fragments spanning the CDR3 region. Sequencing of the amplicons was performed on the Illumina HiSeq platform. Per the source publication's procedure: Synthetic template baselines were used to correct PCR bias computationally, reads within Hamming distance 2 were collapsed together, and singletons that could not be merged were discarded. Reads were aligned to IMGT to assign V, D and J genes, CDR3 length, and insertions or deletions at six rearrangement sites. Within each subset, clonotype counts were normalized to sorted cell number, after which true diversity and Gini coefficients were computed with the tcR R package. The overlap coefficient, calculated on TCRB nucleotide sequences, was used to measure repertoire sharing. Held by TCRdb, this immuneACCESS table contains in-frame sequences only and omits some clones. Under half of the omission traces to an unresolved V gene where checked; the cause of the rest is unknown. That table is the source of V, J and clone size, and D and trimming were worked out from the DNA. Counted in this sample were around 160,000 clones; 9% of them appeared once. The ten biggest clones cover approximately 0.7% of the sample.

Clipping removes 5 bases from V and 10 bases from J, with 6 as the unmatched junction base count. CDR1 and CDR2 are read off the germline V gene (reference sequence) as GTSNPN and SVGIG. Its CDR3 holds 11 amino acids, cysteine through phenylalanine. The read is trimmed to its CDR3 DNA, 33 bases read in frame from base 1. Note on this clone: The antigen it binds to is not known. Nothing much larger sits one base from this clone, and base qualities are not available.

The source is a woman aged 30 to 39 with type 1 diabetes. Rearrangement joined TRBV30 to TRBJ1-1, with 8 bases in between that match TRBD1. The specimen sequenced was central memory CD4+ T cells from blood. This receptor has the CDR3 CAWGQGAGAFF. The nucleotide sequence is TGTGCCTGGGGTCAGGGGGCGGGAGCTTTCTTT. Here the CDR3 is joined to the reference TRBV30 and TRBJ1-1 genes, and the full variable domain is: SQTIHQWPATLVQPVGSPLSLECTVEGTSNPNLYWYRQAAGRGLQLLFYSVGIGQISSEVPQNLSASRPQDRQFILSSKKLLLSDSGFYLCAWGQGAGAFFGQGTRLTVV.